This TCR beta chain derives from a study of T cell responses to AZD1222 COVID-19 vaccine. CDR1 is GTSNPN and CDR2 is SVGIG in the germline V gene (reference sequence). V shed 2 bases and J 2 bases; nucleotides not matched to a gene: 8. This CDR3 has 15 residues. The table came from immunoSEQ multiplex PCR; TCRdb's copy has only in-frame clones and leaves some out. Here the sample spans approximately 120,000 clones, 87% being singletons. For this clone: Antigen specificity is unknown.

Study-wide points: An increase in Spike-specific TCR breadth and depth was observed after two AZD1222 doses.

This sequence was found in an adult in good health. The chain uses TRBV30 and TRBJ2-7; 8 nucleotides line up with TRBD2. The sequences come from peripheral blood, collected on day 0 of AZD1222 vaccination. CDR3 coding DNA: TGTGCCTGGAGTCAAGGGCAAGCGGGAGCCTACGAGCAGTACTTC. Translated, it gives CAWSQGQAGAYEQYF.